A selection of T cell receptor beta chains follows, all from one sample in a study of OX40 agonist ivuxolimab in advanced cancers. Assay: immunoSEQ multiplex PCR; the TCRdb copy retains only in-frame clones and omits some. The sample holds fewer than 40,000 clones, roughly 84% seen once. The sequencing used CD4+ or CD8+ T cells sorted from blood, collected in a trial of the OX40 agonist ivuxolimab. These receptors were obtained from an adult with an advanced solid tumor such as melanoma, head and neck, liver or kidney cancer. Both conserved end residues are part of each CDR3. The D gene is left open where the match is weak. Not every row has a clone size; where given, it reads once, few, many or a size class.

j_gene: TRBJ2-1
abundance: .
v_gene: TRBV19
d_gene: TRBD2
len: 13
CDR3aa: CASSPGGRDEQFF
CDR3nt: TGTGCCAGTAGTCCGGGGGGGAGGGATGAGCAGTTCTTC

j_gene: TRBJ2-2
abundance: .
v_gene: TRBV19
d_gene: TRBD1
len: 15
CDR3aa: CASSPRRTGLGELFF
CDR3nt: TGTGCCAGTAGTCCCCGACGGACAGGGCTCGGGGAGCTGTTTTTT

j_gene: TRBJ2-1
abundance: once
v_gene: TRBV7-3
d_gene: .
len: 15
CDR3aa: CASSPQGTSYNEQFF
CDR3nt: TGTGCCAGCAGTCCCCAGGGGACTTCCTACAATGAGCAGTTCTTC

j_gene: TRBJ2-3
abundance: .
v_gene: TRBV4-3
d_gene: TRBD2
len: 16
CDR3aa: CASSPGLAVSTDTQYF
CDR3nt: TGCGCCAGCAGCCCGGGACTAGCGGTGAGCACAGATACGCAGTATTTT

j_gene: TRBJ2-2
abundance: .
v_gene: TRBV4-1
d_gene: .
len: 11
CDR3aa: CASSGGGELFF
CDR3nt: TGCGCCAGCAGCGGCGGGGGGGAGCTGTTTTTT

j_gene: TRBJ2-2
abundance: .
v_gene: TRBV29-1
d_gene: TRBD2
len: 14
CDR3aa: CSARLAGATGELFF
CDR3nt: TGCAGCGCTCGACTAGCGGGAGCCACCGGGGAGCTGTTTTTT

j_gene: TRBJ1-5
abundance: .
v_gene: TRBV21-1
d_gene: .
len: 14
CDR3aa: CASSRTGPNQPQHF
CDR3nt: TGTGCCAGCAGCAGGACAGGCCCTAATCAGCCCCAGCATTTT

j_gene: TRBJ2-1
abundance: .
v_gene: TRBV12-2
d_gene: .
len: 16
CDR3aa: CASRFHRAGVANEQFF
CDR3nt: TGTGCAAGTCGTTTCCACCGGGCGGGAGTTGCGAATGAGCAGTTCTTC

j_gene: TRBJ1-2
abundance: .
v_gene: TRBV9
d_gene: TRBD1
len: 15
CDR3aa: CASSARDRDTYGYTF
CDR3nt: TGTGCCAGCAGCGCCCGGGACAGGGATACCTATGGCTACACCTTC

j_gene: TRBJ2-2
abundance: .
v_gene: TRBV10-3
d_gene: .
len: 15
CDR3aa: CAISESTMSPGELFF
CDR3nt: TGTGCCATCAGTGAGTCGACGATGAGTCCCGGGGAGCTGTTTTTT

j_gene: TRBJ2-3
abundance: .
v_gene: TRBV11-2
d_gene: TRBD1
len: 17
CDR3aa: CASSPRDRLTSTDTQYF
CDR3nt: TGTGCCAGCAGCCCCCGGGACAGACTCACCAGCACAGATACGCAGTATTTT

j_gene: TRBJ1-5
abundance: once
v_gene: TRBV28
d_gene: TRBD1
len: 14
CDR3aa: CASSLGQGVQPQHF
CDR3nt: TGTGCCAGCAGCCTTGGACAGGGGGTTCAGCCCCAGCATTTT

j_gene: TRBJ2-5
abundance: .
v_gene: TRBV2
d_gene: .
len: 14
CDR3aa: CASSDPGRRETQYF
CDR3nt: TGTGCCAGCAGTGACCCGGGGCGGAGAGAGACCCAGTACTTC

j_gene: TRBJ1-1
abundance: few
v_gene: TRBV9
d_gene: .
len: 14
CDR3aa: CASSATDGGTEAFF
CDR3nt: TGTGCCAGCAGCGCGACAGACGGGGGGACTGAAGCTTTCTTT

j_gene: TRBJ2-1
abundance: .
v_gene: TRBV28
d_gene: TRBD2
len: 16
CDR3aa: CASSALAGSSYNEQFF
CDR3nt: TGTGCCAGCAGTGCGCTAGCGGGGAGCTCCTACAATGAGCAGTTCTTC

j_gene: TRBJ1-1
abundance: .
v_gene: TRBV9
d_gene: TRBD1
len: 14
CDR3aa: CASSARGGGTEAFF
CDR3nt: TGTGCCAGCAGCGCCAGGGGGGGAGGGACTGAAGCTTTCTTT

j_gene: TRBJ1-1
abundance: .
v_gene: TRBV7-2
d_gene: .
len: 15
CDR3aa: CASSLALGELTEAFF
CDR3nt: TGTGCCAGCAGCTTAGCGCTAGGGGAACTCACTGAAGCTTTCTTT